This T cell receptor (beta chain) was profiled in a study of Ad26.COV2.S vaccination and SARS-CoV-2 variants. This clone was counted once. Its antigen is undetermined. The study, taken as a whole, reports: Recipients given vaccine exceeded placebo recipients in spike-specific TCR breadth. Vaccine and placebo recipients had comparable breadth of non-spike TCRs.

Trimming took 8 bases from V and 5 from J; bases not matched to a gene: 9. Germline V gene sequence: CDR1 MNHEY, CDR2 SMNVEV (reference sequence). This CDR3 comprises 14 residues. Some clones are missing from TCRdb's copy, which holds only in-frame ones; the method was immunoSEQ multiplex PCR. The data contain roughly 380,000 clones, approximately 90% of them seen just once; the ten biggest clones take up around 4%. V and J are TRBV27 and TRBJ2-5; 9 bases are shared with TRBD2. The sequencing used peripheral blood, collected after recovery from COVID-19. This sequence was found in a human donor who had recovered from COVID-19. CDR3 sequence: CASVGGGAVETQYF. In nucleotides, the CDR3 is TGTGCCAGCGTCGGCGGGGGGGCCGTCGAGACCCAGTACTTC.